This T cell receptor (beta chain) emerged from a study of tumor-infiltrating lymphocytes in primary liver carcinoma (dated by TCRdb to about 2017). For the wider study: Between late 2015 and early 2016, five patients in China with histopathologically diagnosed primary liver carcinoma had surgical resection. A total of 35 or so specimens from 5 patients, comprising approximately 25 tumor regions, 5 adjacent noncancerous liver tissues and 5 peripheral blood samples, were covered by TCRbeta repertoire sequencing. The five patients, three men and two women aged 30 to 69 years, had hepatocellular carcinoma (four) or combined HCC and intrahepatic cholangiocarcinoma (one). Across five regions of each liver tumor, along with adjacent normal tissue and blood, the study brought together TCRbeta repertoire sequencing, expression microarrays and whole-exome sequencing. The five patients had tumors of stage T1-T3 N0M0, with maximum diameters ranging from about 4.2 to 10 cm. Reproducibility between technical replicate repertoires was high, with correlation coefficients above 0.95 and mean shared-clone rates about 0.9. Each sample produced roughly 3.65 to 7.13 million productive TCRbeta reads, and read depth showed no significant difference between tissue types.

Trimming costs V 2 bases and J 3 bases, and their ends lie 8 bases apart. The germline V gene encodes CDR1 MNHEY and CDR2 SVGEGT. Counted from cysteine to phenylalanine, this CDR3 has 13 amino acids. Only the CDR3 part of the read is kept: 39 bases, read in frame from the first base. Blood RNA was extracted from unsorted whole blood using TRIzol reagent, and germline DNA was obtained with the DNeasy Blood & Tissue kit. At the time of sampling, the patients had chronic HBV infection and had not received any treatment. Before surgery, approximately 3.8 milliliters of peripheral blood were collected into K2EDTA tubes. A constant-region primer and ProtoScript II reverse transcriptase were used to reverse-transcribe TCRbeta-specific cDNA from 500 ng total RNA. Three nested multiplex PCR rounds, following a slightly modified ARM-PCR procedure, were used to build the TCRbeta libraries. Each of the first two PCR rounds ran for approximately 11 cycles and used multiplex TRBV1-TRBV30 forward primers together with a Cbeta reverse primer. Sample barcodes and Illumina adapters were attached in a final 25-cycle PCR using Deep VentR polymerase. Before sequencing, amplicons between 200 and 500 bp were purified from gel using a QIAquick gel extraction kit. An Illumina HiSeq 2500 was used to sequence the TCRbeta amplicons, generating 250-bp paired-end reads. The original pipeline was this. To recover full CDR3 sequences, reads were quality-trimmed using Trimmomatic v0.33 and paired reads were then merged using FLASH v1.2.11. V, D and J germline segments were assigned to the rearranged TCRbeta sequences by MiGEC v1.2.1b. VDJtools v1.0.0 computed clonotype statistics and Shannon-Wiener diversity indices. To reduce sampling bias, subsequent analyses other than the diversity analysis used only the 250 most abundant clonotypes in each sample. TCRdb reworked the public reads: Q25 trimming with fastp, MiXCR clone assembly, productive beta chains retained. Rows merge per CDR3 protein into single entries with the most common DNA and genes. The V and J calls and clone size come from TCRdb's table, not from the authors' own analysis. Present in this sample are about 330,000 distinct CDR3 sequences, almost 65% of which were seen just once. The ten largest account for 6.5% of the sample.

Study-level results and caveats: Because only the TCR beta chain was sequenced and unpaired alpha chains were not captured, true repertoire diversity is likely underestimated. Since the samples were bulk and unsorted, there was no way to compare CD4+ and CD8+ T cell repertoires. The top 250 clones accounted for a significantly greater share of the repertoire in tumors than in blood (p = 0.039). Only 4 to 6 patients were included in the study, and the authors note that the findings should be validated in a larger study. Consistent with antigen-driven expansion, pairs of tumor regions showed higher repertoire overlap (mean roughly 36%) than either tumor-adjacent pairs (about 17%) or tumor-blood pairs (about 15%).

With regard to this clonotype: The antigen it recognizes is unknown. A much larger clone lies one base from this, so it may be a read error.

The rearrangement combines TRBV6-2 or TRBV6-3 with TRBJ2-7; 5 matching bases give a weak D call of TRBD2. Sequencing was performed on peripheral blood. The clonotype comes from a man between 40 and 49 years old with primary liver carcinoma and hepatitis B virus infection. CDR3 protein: CASSYALVYEQYF. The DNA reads TGTGCCAGCAGTTACGCACTAGTCTACGAGCAGTACTTC.